This T cell receptor (beta chain) was retrieved from a study of beta chain features in type 1 diabetes. Whole-study findings and limits: Significant though moderate, a shortening of TCRB CDR3s appeared in all four CD4+ subsets of Type 1 diabetes patients. A pattern of fewer insertions and more deletions at VDJ junctions was seen in type 1 diabetes patients. These data did not resolve whether HLA type affects TCRB rearrangement.

About this clone: Its target is not known.

Using CD45RO/CCR7/CD25/CD127/CD95/CD27, CD4+ naive, central memory, regulatory and stem cell-like memory cells were sorted. Trimming shortened V by 3 bases and J by 8 bases, and 10 bases separated the two germline ends. The CDR3 extends over 12 amino acids. Germline loops: CDR1 KGHSH, CDR2 LQKENI. Expressed TCRB transcripts were sequenced, since all the RNA that had been isolated was reverse transcribed. An average of around 3.4 million reads was obtained for naive, central memory and regulatory T cell samples. Measured with immunoSEQ multiplex PCR; TCRdb has only the in-frame clones, and not every one. In the table there are 200,000 to 300,000 clones, about 20% of which are singletons.

The chain employs TRBV18 and TRBJ1-1; no definite D call. The receptor's source is a woman between 40 and 50 years old with type 1 diabetes. The material sequenced was naive CD4+ T cells from blood. The CDR3 region is CASSPELREAFF. CDR3 sequence (DNA): TGTGCCAGCTCACCCGAGCTCAGGGAAGCTTTCTTT.